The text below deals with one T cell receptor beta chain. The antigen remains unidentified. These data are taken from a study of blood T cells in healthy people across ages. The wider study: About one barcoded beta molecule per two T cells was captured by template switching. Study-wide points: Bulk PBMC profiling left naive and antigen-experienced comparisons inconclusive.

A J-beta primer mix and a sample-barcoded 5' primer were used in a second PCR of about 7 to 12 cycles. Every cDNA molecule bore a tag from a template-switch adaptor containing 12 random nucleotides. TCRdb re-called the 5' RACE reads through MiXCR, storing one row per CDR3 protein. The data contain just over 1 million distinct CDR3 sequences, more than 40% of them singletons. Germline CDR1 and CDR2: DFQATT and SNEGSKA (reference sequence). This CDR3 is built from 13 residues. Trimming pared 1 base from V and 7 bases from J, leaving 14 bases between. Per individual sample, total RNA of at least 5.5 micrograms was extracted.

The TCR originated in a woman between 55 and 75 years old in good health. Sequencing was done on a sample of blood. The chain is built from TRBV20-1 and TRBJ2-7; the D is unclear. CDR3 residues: CSARADFVREQYF. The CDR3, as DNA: TGCAGTGCTAGAGCCGACTTCGTCAGAGAGCAGTACTTC.